Presented here are 31 T cell receptor beta chains from one specimen sequenced in a study of T cell repertoires in cytomegalovirus infection. In TCRdb, the reads were re-called with MiXCR into one record per CDR3 protein. The sample holds around 440,000 distinct CDR3 sequences; approximately 10% are singletons and the top ten take about a tenth. The sequenced sample consisted of PBMCs. The receptors derive from a human donor in good health (CMV status not recorded). Some clones in this sample may be carry-over from other donors' samples.

This clonotype was counted a few times. This chain links TRBV3-1 with TRBJ1-2; D not certain. From germline, CDR1 is LGHDT and CDR2 YNNKEL (reference sequence). This CDR3 spans 13 amino acids. The V end was cut by 4 bases, the J end by 8 bases, with 14 bases between. The CDR3 DNA sequence: TGTGCCAGCAGCCTCGACTCACGGAGAGGCTACACCTTC. Its protein product is CASSLDSRRGYTF.

V usage is TRBV20-1 and J usage is TRBJ2-3, with D tentatively TRBD2 (5 bases). The V end was cut by 0 bases, the J end by 0 bases, with 13 bases between. Germline V lookup: CDR1 DFQATT, CDR2 SNEGSKA (reference sequence). The CDR3 totals 16 residues. CDR3 sequence reads: CSARDPGVRSTDTQYF. In DNA form, the CDR3 reads TGCAGTGCTAGAGATCCCGGGGTTAGGAGCACAGATACGCAGTATTTT.

This clonotype was counted at least ten times. The rearrangement uses TRBV5-4 and TRBJ2-7; either TRBD1 or TRBD2 may supply D (5 bases each). This CDR3 spans 14 amino acids. V lost 2 bases to trimming and J lost 6 bases, with 15 bases between them. Germline V gives CDR1 SGHNT, CDR2 YYREEE (reference sequence). The CDR3, as DNA: TGTGCCAGCAGCTTAAGGGGATCCGGGACCGAGCAGTACTTC. The encoded protein is CASSLRGSGTEQYF.

This clonotype was seen repeatedly, ten times or more. This rearrangement joins TRBV27 to TRBJ1-2; weak D call: TRBD1 (6 bases). The CDR3 spans 13 residues. Trimming removed 2 bases at V and 8 bases at J, with 12 bases between. Germline V lookup: CDR1 MNHEY, CDR2 SMNVEV (reference sequence). The CDR3 region is CASSLTGQVGYTF. CDR3 coding DNA: TGTGCCAGCAGTTTAACAGGGCAGGTCGGCTACACCTTC.

The rearrangement links TRBV4-2 to TRBJ1-5; 9 nucleotides agree with TRBD1. Looked up from germline, CDR1 is LGHNA and CDR2 is YNFKEQ. Trimming took 0 bases from V and 6 from J; bases not matched to a gene: 3. The CDR3 runs 15 residues. For the CDR3, the DNA is TGTGCCAGCAGCCAAGAGGGACAGGGTCCTCAGCCCCAGCATTTT. This codes for CASSQEGQGPQPQHF.

This clonotype has a count of ten or more. This chain links TRBV19 with TRBJ2-2; 11 positions match TRBD2. CDR1 and CDR2 from the germline V gene are LNHDA and SQIVND (reference sequence). The CDR3 loop spans 16 amino acids. Unmatched junction bases numbered 6, after V lost 5 bases and J lost 4 bases. DNA for the CDR3: TGTGCCAGTAGTGTAGTAGCGGGAGGGTTCACCGGGGAGCTGTTTTTT. This gives the protein CASSVVAGGFTGELFF.

There are a few counts of this clonotype. V gene TRBV7-8 combines with J gene TRBJ2-3; TRBD1 aligns across 7 bases. The J segment lost 4 bases and the V segment lost 1 base, leaving 11 bases of the junction unmatched. The CDR3 is 17 residues long. Germline CDR1 is SGHVS and CDR2 is FQNEAQ. The CDR3 here is CASSLGPRQGVADTQYF. DNA of the CDR3: TGTGCCAGCAGCTTAGGCCCACGACAGGGTGTCGCAGATACGCAGTATTTT. Looking up the rest from reference TRBV7-8 and TRBJ2-3 gives the full variable domain: GAGVSQSPRYKVAKRGQDVALRCDPISGHVSLFWYQQALGQGPEFLTYFQNEAQLDKSGLPSDRFFAERPEGSVSTLKIQRTQQEDSAVYLCASSLGPRQGVADTQYFGPGTRLTVL.

This clonotype was seen many times. The rearrangement uses TRBV7-9 and TRBJ2-4; TRBD2 aligns across 8 bases. The length of the CDR3 is 20 residues. Germline assignment: CDR1 SEHNR and CDR2 FQNEAQ (reference sequence). V lost 4 bases to trimming and J lost 2 bases; unmatched junction nucleotides: 19. The CDR3 DNA sequence: TGTGCCAGCAGCTCCGGAACGGCGGGGGGACCTCTGGGGCCCAAAAACATTCAGTACTTC. As protein: CASSSGTAGGPLGPKNIQYF.

This clonotype was observed many times. The chain is built from TRBV12-3 or TRBV12-4 and TRBJ1-2; D perhaps matches TRBD1 (5 bases). V lost 5 bases and J lost 8, with 9 bases in between. The CDR3 consists of 11 residues. For the CDR3, the DNA is TGTGCCAGCAGTCCCGGGGGGGGCTACACCTTC. Protein: CASSPGGGYTF.

V usage is TRBV4-1 and J usage is TRBJ1-2; D possibly corresponds to TRBD1 (5 bases). The CDR3 covers 18 residues. V lost 2 bases to trimming and J lost 4 bases, with 23 bases between them. The germline gives CDR1 MGHRA, CDR2 YSYEKL. The chain's CDR3 is CASSQYGQRSVIGYGYTF. CDR3 DNA: TGCGCCAGCAGCCAATACGGACAAAGAAGCGTAATTGGCTATGGCTACACCTTC.

V is TRBV15 and J is TRBJ1-5, with D tentatively TRBD1 (6 bases). Germline V gives CDR1 LNHNV, CDR2 YYDKDF (reference sequence). The V and J ends lost 3 bases and 3 bases respectively, with 12 bases between them. The CDR3 runs to 15 residues. The chain's CDR3 is CATSRVTGDNQPQHF. The CDR3 DNA reads as TGTGCCACCAGCAGGGTGACAGGCGACAATCAGCCCCAGCATTTT.

The chain joins TRBV20-1 to TRBJ1-5, with D unresolved. There are 16 residues in the CDR3. Germline V gene sequence: CDR1 DFQATT, CDR2 SNEGSKA (reference sequence). Trimming stripped 3 bases from V and 6 bases from J, with 21 bases between. The CDR3 protein is CSARVADGLMFQPQHF. DNA for the CDR3: TGCAGTGCTAGGGTCGCGGACGGTTTAATGTTTCAGCCCCAGCATTTT.

This clonotype appeared a few times. The CDR3 DNA follows: TGCAGTGCGGAGGGCAGCGGGATCCGTGGCACAGATACGCAGTATTTT. Translation: CSAEGSGIRGTDTQYF. The chain carries TRBV20-1 and TRBJ2-3, with 7 positions matching TRBD2. Looked up from germline, CDR1 is DFQATT and CDR2 is SNEGSKA (reference sequence). This CDR3 is built from 16 residues. The V gene end was trimmed by 6 bases and the J gene end by 1 base; junction bases not matched to a gene: 13.

This clonotype has only one observation. The chain carries TRBV20-1 and TRBJ2-3; 9 bases are shared with TRBD2. The junction had 9 bases not matched to a gene; V was cut back by 0 bases and J by 5 bases. Per germline, CDR1 DFQATT and CDR2 SNEGSKA (reference sequence). The CDR3 runs to 16 residues. The CDR3 DNA reads TGCAGTGCTAGAGATCCCCTAGCGGGGTGGGAAGATACGCAGTATTTT. Translating it yields CSARDPLAGWEDTQYF.

This clonotype was counted many times. This chain joins TRBV5-6 and TRBJ2-2; D is perhaps TRBD2 (7 bases). Germline loops: CDR1 SGHDT, CDR2 YYEEEE. The CDR3 loop spans 15 amino acids. The V end lost 5 bases, the J end lost 5 bases, and 16 bases lay between the germline ends. The CDR3: CASRGGTDRTGELFF. DNA of the CDR3: TGTGCCAGCAGGGGGGGGACCGACAGGACCGGGGAGCTGTTTTTT. Drawing the rest from reference TRBV5-6 and TRBJ2-2, the complete variable domain is DAGVTQSPTHLIKTRGQQVTLRCSPKSGHDTVSWYQQALGQGPQFIFQYYEEEERQRGNFPDRFSGHQFPNYSSELNVNALLLGDSALYLCASRGGTDRTGELFFGEGSRLTVL.

This clonotype was found many times. The rearrangement joins TRBV6-5 to TRBJ2-7; 9 nucleotides agree with TRBD1. The length of the CDR3 is 17 residues. From germline, CDR1 is MNHEY and CDR2 SVGAGI. The V segment lost 6 bases and the J segment 3 bases; nucleotides outside the gene matches: 15. The CDR3 DNA reads TGTGCCAGCAGCCCCCGCCGGGACAGGGATCCCCTCTACGAGCAGTACTTC. It yields the protein CASSPRRDRDPLYEQYF.

This clonotype appeared a few times. The chain joins TRBV2 to TRBJ1-4; D remains unclear. Trimming removed 6 bases at V and 7 bases at J, with 3 bases between. Germline assignment: CDR1 SNHLY and CDR2 FYNNEI. This CDR3 contains 10 residues. CDR3 coding DNA: TGTGCCAGCAGAATTGAAAAACTGTTTTTT. Encoded protein: CASRIEKLFF.

This clonotype was picked up a small number of times. V usage is TRBV9 and J usage is TRBJ1-1, with D unresolved. Germline-derived CDR1 and CDR2 are SGDLS and YYNGEE. This CDR3 has 14 amino acids. Trimming shortened V by 0 bases and J by 5 bases, and 11 bases separated the two germline ends. CDR3 loop: CASSVVNVPTEAFF. CDR3 coding DNA: TGTGCCAGCAGCGTAGTGAATGTTCCGACTGAAGCTTTCTTT. The full variable domain, rest sourced from reference TRBV9 and TRBJ1-1, is DSGVTQTPKHLITATGQRVTLRCSPRSGDLSVYWYQQSLDQGLQFLIQYYNGEERAKGNILERFSAQQFPDLHSELNLSSLELGDSALYFCASSVVNVPTEAFFGQGTRLTVV.

This chain uses TRBV4-1 with TRBJ1-2; D is undetermined. Germline lookup yields CDR1 MGHRA and CDR2 YSYEKL. The CDR3 length is 15 residues. The V gene lost 0 bases and the J gene lost 2 bases, with 10 bases spanning the gap. The CDR3 DNA is TGCGCCAGCAGCCAAGAGACCAGCCCCAACTATGGCTACACCTTC. Amino acids: CASSQETSPNYGYTF.

Ten or more counts support this clonotype. The V gene is TRBV7-9, the J gene TRBJ2-1; TRBD1 aligns across 8 bases. V shed 0 bases and J 7 bases; nucleotides not matched to a gene: 8. CDR1 SEHNR and CDR2 FQNEAQ come from the germline V gene (reference sequence). This CDR3 has 16 amino acids. DNA for the CDR3: TGTGCCAGCAGCTTAGCCCCGCAGGGGGCTAGGAATGAGCAGTTCTTC. Translated, it gives CASSLAPQGARNEQFF.

This clonotype has ten or more counts. CDR3 DNA: TGCAGTGCTAGAGTCTTTCGGGGGAGCTCCTACAATGAGCAGTTCTTC. Protein: CSARVFRGSSYNEQFF. This chain links TRBV20-1 with TRBJ2-1; a weak D match, TRBD2 (6 bases). This CDR3 region has 16 residues. CDR1 and CDR2 from the germline V gene are DFQATT and SNEGSKA (reference sequence). V lost 1 base and J 0 bases, leaving 13 bases between the germline ends.

The rearrangement uses TRBV20-1 and TRBJ1-6, with D possibly TRBD1 on 5 matching bases. Germline V CDR1 and CDR2: DFQATT, SNEGSKA (reference sequence). V lost 0 bases to trimming and J lost 13 bases, with 25 bases between them. This CDR3 region has 17 residues. For the CDR3, the DNA is TGCAGTGCTAGAGATTTTCGCGGTCGGGACCACGGGGAGCCCCTCCACTTT. This translates into CSARDFRGRDHGEPLHF.

There are many counts of this clonotype. V gene TRBV6-1 combines with J gene TRBJ2-1; TRBD2 agrees at 14 bases. CDR3 length equals 16 residues. Germline V gene data show CDR1 as MNHNS and CDR2 as SASEGT. V lost 5 bases and J lost 7; bases outside the gene matches: 7. For the CDR3, the DNA is TGTGCCAGCAGTAGACGACGACTAGCGGGGGGGAATGAGCAGTTCTTC. Protein: CASSRRRLAGGNEQFF.

A note on this clonotype: A read error is possible here, since a much larger clone lies one base away. This chain uses TRBV18 with TRBJ2-7, with 7 nucleotides matching TRBD1. Germline V gene lookup returns CDR1 KGHSH and CDR2 LQKENI. This CDR3 region has 13 residues. The CDR3 nucleotides are TGTGTCAGCTCACCAGGACAGGACTACGAGCAGTACTTC. It specifies CVSSPGQDYEQYF. The complete variable domain, with remaining parts taken from reference TRBV18 and TRBJ2-7, reads NAGVMQNPRHLVRRRGQEARLRCSPMKGHSHVYWYRQLPEEGLKFMVYLQKENIIDESGMPKERFSAEFPKEGPSILRIQQVVRGDSAAYFCVSSPGQDYEQYFGPGTRLTVT.

The chain recombines TRBV2 with TRBJ1-1; D possibly corresponds to TRBD1 (5 bases). This CDR3 region has 14 residues. CDR1 and CDR2 (germline): SNHLY, FYNNEI. V gave up 3 bases and J gave up 3 bases, with 11 bases separating them. The chain's CDR3 is CASSDQGGDTEAFF. CDR3 coding DNA: TGTGCCAGCAGTGACCAGGGTGGGGACACTGAAGCTTTCTTT.

This clonotype was observed at least ten times. The CDR3 bases are TGTGCCATCAGTGGACCTGGGGGGGGACAAGAGACCCAGTACTTC. Its translation is CAISGPGGGQETQYF. J is TRBJ2-5 and V is TRBV10-3, with 7 positions matching TRBD2. CDR3 length: 15 amino acids. Trimming took 4 bases from V and 2 from J; bases not matched to a gene: 7. CDR1 is ENHRY and CDR2 is SYGVKD in the germline V gene.

This clonotype was counted at least ten times. This chain uses TRBV12-5 with TRBJ2-5, with a tentative D call TRBD1 (5 bases). The ends were cut back, 7 bases at V and 0 bases at J, with 9 bases in the middle. Germline lookup yields CDR1 LGHNT and CDR2 FRNRAP. This CDR3 region has 13 residues. As DNA, the CDR3 is TGTGCTAGTGCCACGACAGACCAAGAGACCCAGTACTTC. Encoded protein: CASATTDQETQYF.

V and J are TRBV7-9 and TRBJ1-6; D is undetermined. Germline CDR1 SEHNR, CDR2 FQNEAQ (reference sequence). The CDR3 is made up of 15 amino acids. V shed 2 bases and J shed 7 bases, with 12 bases lying between them. The chain's CDR3 is CASSLTPFDNSPLHF. CDR3 nucleotide sequence: TGTGCCAGCAGCTTAACCCCGTTTGACAATTCACCCCTCCACTTT.

This clonotype was seen many times. The CDR3: CASSFGQGRDQPQHF. CDR3 nucleotides: TGTGCCAGCTCATTCGGACAGGGGAGGGATCAGCCCCAGCATTTT. This chain uses TRBV18 with TRBJ1-5; 9 bases are shared with TRBD1. CDR1 KGHSH and CDR2 LQKENI come from the germline V gene. Trimming took 5 bases from V and 5 from J; bases not matched to a gene: 7. The CDR3 spans 15 residues.

This clonotype turned up a few times. V usage is TRBV20-1 and J usage is TRBJ2-7; D gene unclear. CDR3 size: 13 residues. Germline loops: CDR1 DFQATT, CDR2 SNEGSKA (reference sequence). Trimming took off 1 base at V and 5 bases at J, with 12 bases between the two ends. The CDR3 sequence: CSARVELGDEQYF. CDR3 bases: TGCAGTGCTAGAGTCGAACTCGGCGACGAGCAGTACTTC.

This clonotype has a count of ten or more. The rearrangement uses TRBV12-3 or TRBV12-4 and TRBJ2-3; D gene uncertain. V lost 8 bases, J lost 2 bases, and 11 bases lay in between. CDR3 size: 13 residues. The CDR3 nucleotides are TGTGCCAGCCGGATTGGGTCCACAGATACGCAGTATTTT. Translated: CASRIGSTDTQYF.